This T cell receptor (beta chain) came from a study of CD8+CD57+ T cells in acquired aplastic anemia. Patients picked for sequencing had shown CD8+CD57+ cell expansion detected by flow cytometry. Profiles of TCR beta VDJ and CDR3 were generated from a genomic DNA template. Via MiXCR, TCRdb re-called the reads, giving one row per CDR3 protein. The data contain 120,000 or so distinct CDR3 sequences, approximately 41% of them singletons. Regarding this clonotype: An end of the junction does not agree with germline; a read error may underlie this.

The CDR3 loop spans 13 amino acids. Germline V gives CDR1 ENHRY, CDR2 SYGVKD. The clonotype was recovered from a human donor with aplastic anemia. This chain uses TRBV10-3 with TRBJ2-7; D is ambiguous. Input material: sorted CD4+, CD8+, or CD8+CD57+ T cells (not recorded which) from PBMCs. The CDR3 DNA sequence: TGTGCCATCGCCGGTGTAGGCTCCTGCGAGCAGCACTTC. Translated: CAIAGVGSCEQHF.